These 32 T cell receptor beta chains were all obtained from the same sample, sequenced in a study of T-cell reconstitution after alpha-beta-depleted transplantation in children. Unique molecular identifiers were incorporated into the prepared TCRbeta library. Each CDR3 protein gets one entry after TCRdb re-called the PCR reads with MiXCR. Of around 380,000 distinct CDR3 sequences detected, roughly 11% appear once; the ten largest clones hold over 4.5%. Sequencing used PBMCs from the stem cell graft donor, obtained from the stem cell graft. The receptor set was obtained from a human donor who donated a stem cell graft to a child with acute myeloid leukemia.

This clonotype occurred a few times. The CDR3 nucleotides read TGCGCCAGCAGCTTGGAAGGACAGGGTTCGTTCGCGGAGGGCAATCAGCCCCAGCATTTT. It codes for CASSLEGQGSFAEGNQPQHF. The chain links TRBV5-1 to TRBJ1-5, with 8 bases that match TRBD1. The germline V gene encodes CDR1 SGHRS and CDR2 YFSETQ. Trimming cost V 0 bases and J 2 bases; bases outside gene matches: 16. This CDR3 has 20 amino acids.

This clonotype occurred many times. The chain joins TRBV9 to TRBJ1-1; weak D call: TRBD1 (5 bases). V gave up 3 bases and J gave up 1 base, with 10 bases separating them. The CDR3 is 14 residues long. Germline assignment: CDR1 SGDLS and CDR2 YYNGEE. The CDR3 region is CASSGGVGNTEAFF. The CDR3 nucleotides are TGTGCCAGCAGCGGAGGGGTGGGGAACACTGAAGCTTTCTTT.

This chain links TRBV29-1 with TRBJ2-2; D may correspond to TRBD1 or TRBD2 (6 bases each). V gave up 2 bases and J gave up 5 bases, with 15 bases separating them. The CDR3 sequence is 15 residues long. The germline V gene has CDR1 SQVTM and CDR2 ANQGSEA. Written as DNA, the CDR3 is TGCAGCGTTGAAAAGAGTACAGGGAGGACCGGGGAGCTGTTTTTT. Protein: CSVEKSTGRTGELFF.

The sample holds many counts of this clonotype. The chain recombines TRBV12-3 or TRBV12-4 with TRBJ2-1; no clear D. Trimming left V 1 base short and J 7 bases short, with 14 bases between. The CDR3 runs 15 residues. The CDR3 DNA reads TGTGCCAGCAGTTTAGGTGAAGGGTCCAGGAATGAGCAGTTCTTC. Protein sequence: CASSLGEGSRNEQFF.

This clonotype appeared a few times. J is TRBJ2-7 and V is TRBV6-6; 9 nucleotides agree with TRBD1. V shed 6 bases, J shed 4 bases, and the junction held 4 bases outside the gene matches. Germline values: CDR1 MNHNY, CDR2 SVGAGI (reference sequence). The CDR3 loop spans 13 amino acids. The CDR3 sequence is CASRHGTGYEQYV. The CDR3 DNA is TGTGCCAGCAGACATGGGACAGGGTACGAGCAGTACGTC.

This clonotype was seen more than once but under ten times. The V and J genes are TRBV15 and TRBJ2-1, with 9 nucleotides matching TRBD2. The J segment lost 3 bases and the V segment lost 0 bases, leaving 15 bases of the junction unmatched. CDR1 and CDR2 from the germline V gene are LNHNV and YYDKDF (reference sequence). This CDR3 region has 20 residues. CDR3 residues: CATSRDMVAGGPQLYNEQFF. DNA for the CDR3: TGTGCCACCAGCAGAGACATGGTGGCGGGGGGGCCCCAACTCTACAATGAGCAGTTCTTC.

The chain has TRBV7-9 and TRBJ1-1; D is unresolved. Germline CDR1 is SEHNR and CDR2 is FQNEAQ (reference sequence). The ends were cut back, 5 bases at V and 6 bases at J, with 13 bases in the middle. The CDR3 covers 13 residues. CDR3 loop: CASSAGPPAEAFF. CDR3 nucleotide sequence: TGTGCCAGCAGCGCGGGCCCCCCGGCTGAAGCTTTCTTT.

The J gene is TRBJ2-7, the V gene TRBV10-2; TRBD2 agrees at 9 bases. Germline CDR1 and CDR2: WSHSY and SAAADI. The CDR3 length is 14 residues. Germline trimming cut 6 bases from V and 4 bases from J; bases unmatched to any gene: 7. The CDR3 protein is CASRGAGGGYEQYV. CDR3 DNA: TGCGCCAGCAGAGGAGCGGGGGGCGGATACGAGCAGTACGTC.

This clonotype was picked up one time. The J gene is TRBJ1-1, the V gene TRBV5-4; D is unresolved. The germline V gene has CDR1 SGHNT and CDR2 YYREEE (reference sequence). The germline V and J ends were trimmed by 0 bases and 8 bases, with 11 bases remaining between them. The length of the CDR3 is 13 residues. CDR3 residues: CASSLESGREAFF. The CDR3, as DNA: TGTGCCAGCAGCTTGGAAAGCGGCAGGGAAGCTTTCTTT.

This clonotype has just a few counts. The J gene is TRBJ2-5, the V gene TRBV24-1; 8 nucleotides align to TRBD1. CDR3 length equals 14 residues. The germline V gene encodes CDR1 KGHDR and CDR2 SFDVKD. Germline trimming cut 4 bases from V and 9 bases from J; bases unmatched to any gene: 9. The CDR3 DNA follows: TGTGCCACCAGTGACCAGGGACAGGAAGGTCCCCAGTACTTC. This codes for CATSDQGQEGPQYF.

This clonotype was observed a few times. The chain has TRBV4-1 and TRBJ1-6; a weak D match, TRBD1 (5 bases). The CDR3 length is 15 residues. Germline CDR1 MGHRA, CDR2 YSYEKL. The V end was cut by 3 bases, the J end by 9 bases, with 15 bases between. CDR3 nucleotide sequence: TGCGCCAGCAGCCACGGAACGGGGGGGGTTTCACCCCTCCACTTT. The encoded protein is CASSHGTGGVSPLHF.

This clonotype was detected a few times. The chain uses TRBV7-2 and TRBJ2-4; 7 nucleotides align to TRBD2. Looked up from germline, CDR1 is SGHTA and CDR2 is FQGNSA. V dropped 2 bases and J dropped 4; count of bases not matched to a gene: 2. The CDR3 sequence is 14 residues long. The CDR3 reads CASSLFSGKNIQYF. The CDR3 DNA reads TGTGCCAGCAGCTTATTTAGCGGGAAAAACATTCAGTACTTC.

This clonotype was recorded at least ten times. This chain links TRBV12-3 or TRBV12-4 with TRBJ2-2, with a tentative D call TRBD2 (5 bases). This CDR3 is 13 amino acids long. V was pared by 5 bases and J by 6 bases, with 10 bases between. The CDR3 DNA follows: TGTGCCAGCAGTCCGAGGGAGTCCGGGGAGCTGTTTTTT. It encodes CASSPRESGELFF.

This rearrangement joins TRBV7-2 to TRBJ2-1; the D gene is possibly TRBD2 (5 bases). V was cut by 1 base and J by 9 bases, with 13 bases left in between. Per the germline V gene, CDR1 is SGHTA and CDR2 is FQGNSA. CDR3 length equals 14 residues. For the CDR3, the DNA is TGTGCCAGCAGCTTAGGAGGGTCGACTTTTGAGCAGTTCTTC. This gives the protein CASSLGGSTFEQFF. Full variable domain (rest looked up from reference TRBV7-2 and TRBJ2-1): GAGVSQSPSNKVTEKGKDVELRCDPISGHTALYWYRQSLGQGLEFLIYFQGNSAPDKSGLPSDRFSAERTGGSVSTLTIQRTQQEDSAVYLCASSLGGSTFEQFFGPGTRLTVL.

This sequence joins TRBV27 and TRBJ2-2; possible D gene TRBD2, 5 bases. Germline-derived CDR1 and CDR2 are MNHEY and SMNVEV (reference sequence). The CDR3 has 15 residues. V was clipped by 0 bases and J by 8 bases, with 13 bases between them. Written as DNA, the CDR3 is TGTGCCAGCAGTTTATCGGAGGCCGCTTTGGGGGAGCTGTTTTTT. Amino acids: CASSLSEAALGELFF.

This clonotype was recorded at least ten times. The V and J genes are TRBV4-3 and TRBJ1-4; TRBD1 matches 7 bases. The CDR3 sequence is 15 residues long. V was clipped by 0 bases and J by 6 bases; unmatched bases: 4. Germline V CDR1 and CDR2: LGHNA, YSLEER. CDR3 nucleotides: TGCGCCAGCAGCCAAGATTTGCAGGGGGATGAAAAACTGTTTTTT. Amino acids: CASSQDLQGDEKLFF.

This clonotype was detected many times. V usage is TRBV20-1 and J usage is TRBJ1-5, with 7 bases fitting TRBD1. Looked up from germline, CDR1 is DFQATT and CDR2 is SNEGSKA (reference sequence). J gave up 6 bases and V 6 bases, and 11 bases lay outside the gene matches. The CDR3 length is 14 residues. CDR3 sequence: CSAKSGTAGQPQHF. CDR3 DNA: TGCAGTGCCAAGTCCGGGACAGCCGGTCAGCCCCAGCATTTT.

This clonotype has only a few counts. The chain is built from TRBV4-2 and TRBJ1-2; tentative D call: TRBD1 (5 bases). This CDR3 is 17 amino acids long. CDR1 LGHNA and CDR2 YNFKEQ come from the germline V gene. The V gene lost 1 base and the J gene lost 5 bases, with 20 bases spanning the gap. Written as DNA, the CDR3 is TGTGCCAGCAGCCAAGCTTTAGAACAGGATATAACGTATGGCTACACCTTC. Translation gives CASSQALEQDITYGYTF.

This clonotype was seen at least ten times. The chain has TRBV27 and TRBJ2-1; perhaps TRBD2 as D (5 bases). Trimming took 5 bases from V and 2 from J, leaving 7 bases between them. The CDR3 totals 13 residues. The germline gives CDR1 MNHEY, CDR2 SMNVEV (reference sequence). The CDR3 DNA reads TGTGCCAGCAGTGCCGGGACCTACAATGAGCAGTTCTTC. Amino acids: CASSAGTYNEQFF.

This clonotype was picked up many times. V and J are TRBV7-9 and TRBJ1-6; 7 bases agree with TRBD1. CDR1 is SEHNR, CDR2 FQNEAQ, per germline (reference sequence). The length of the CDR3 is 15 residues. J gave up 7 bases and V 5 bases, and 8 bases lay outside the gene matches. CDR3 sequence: CASSPAAGGNSPLHF. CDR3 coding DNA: TGTGCCAGCAGCCCAGCGGCAGGGGGAAATTCACCCCTCCACTTT.

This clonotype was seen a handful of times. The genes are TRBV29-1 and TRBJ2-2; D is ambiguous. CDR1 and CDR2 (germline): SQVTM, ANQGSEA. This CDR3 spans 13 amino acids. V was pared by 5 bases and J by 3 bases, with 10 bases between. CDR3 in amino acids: CSVSWPHTGELFF. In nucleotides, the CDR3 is TGCAGCGTTTCCTGGCCTCACACCGGGGAGCTGTTTTTT.

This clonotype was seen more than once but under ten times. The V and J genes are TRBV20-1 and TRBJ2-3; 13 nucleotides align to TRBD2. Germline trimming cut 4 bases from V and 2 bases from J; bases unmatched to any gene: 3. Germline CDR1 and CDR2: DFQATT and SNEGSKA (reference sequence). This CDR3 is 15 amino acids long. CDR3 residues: CSATGTSGTTDTQYF. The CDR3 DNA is TGCAGTGCTACTGGGACTAGCGGGACCACAGATACGCAGTATTTT.

CDR3 sequence (DNA): TGCAGCGCTCCAACAGGGTCTACCCAGTACTTC. Translating it yields CSAPTGSTQYF. V is TRBV29-1 and J is TRBJ2-5, with D possibly being TRBD1 (6 bases). With 7 bases removed from V and 8 bases from J, the gap between germline ends came to 14 bases. The germline V gene encodes CDR1 SQVTM and CDR2 ANQGSEA. CDR3 length: 11 amino acids.

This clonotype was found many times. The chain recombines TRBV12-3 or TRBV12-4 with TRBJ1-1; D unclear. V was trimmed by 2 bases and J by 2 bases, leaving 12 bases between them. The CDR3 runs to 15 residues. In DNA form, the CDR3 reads TGTGCCAGCAGTTTATTAGGACGAGGAAACACTGAAGCTTTCTTT. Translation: CASSLLGRGNTEAFF.

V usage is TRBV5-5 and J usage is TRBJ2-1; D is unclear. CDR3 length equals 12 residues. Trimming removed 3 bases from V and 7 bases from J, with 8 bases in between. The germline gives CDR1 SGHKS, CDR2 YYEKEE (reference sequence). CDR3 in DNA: TGTGCCAGCAGCTCCCGGTGGAATGAGCAGTTCTTC. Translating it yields CASSSRWNEQFF.

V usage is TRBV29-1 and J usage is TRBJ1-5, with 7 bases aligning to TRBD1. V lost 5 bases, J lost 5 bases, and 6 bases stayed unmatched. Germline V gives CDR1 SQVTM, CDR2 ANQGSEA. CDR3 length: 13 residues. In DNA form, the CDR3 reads TGCAGCGTTCGGACAGGAGATTATCAGCCCCAGCATTTT. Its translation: CSVRTGDYQPQHF.

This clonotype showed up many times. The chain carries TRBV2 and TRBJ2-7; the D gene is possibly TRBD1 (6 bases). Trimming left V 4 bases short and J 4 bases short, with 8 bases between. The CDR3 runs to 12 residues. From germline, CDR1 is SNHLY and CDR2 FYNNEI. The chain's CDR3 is CASSAQGYEQYV. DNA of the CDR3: TGTGCCAGCAGTGCACAGGGATACGAGCAGTACGTC.

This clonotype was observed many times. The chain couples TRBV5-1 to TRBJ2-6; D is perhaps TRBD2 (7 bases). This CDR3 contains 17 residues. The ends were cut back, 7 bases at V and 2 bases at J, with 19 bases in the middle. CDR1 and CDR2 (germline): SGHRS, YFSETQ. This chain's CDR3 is CASRGALILAGANVLTF. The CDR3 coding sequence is TGCGCCAGCCGGGGGGCTTTGATCTTGGCTGGGGCCAACGTCCTGACTTTC.

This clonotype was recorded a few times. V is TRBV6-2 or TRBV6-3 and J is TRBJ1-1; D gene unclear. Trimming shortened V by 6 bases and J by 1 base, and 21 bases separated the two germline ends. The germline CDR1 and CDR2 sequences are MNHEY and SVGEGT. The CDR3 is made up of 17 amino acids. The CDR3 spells CASRPHRSAEANTEAFF. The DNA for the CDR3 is TGTGCCAGCAGGCCTCATAGATCTGCTGAGGCGAACACTGAAGCTTTCTTT.

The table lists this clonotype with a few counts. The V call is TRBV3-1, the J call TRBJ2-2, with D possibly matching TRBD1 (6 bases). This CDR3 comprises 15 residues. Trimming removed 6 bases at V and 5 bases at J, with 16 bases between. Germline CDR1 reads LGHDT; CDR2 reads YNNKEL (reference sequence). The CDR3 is CASSRTEGVTGELFF. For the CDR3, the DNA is TGTGCCAGCAGTCGGACAGAAGGTGTTACCGGGGAGCTGTTTTTT. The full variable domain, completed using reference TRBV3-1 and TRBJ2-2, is DTAVSQTPKYLVTQMGNDKSIKCEQNLGHDTMYWYKQDSKKFLKIMFSYNNKELIINETVPNRFSPKSPDKAHLNLHINSLELGDSAVYFCASSRTEGVTGELFFGEGSRLTVL.

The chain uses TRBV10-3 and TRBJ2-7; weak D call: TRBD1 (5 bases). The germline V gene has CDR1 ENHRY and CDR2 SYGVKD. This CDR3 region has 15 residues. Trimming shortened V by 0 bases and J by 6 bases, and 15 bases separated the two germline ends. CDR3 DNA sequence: TGTGCCATCAGTGAGTCGGGGCAGGGCACCGGCGAGCAGTACGTC. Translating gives CAISESGQGTGEQYV.

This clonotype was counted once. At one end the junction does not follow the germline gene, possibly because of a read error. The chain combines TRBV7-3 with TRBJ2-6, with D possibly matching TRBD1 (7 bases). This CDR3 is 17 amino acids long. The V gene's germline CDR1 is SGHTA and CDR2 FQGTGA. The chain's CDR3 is CASSLWGDSSGANGLTF. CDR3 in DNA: TGTGCCAGCAGCTTATGGGGGGACAGCTCTGGGGCCAACGGCCTGACTTTC. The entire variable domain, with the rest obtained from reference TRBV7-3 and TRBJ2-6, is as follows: GAGVSQTPSNKVTEKGKYVELRCDPISGHTALYWYRQSLGQGPEFLIYFQGTGAADDSGLPNDRFFAVRPEGSVSTLKIQRTERGDSAVYLCASSLWGDSSGANGLTFGAGSRLTVL.